The sequence of this T cell receptor beta chain was determined in a study of regulatory T cells in long-lasting Graves disease. Arm-PCR of CDR3 regions and iRepertoire HTBI primers were used to build TCR beta libraries. In the original analysis: From all samples, identification returned 11 to 15 TRBJ and 60 to 80 TRBV segments. TCRdb recomputed calls from the multiplex PCR reads with MiXCR, one row per CDR3 protein. Here the V and J calls rest on TCRdb's processing, not on the authors' analysis. This table holds 370,000 or so distinct CDR3 sequences, about 16% found once. This CDR3 has 15 amino acids. CDR1 and CDR2 (germline): PRHDT, FYEKMQ (reference sequence). V was pared by 5 bases and J by 1 base, with 5 bases of the junction left unmatched. Time point in this sample: newly diagnosed GD, antithyroid drugs for less than 3 months. From RNA extracted from PBMCs, the TCR library was made. Graves' disease diagnosis relied on American Thyroid Association guidelines.

These data were also reused for a study on T cells in Graves' hyperthyroidism and ophthalmopathy. This second study notes: The TCR CDR3 was amplified in a first-round RT-PCR using the HTBI primer set. In the blood, most expanded thyroid clonotypes above 0.001 appeared as well.

The source of this sequence is a woman under 30 with Graves disease. Sequenced here: peripheral blood mononuclear cells (PBMCs), sampled at new diagnosis, from a patient treated with antithyroid drugs. V is TRBV13 and J is TRBJ1-3; 7 bases agree with TRBD1. CDR3 in DNA: TGTGCCAGCAGCCGCGAACAGGGGTCTGGAAACACCATATATTTT. Its protein is CASSREQGSGNTIYF.